A selection of T cell receptor beta chains follows, all from one sample in a study of PD-L1 blockade in urothelial cancer. Generated by immunoSEQ multiplex PCR, the TCRdb table keeps only in-frame clones and is missing some. The repertoire includes approximately 100,000 clones, around 82% of them detected once, and more than 2% sits in the top ten. The sequencing here drew on PBMCs, taken around atezolizumab (anti-PD-L1) treatment. Receptors were obtained from a man aged 50 to 60 with urothelial cancer. Both conserved end residues are part of each CDR3. D genes are given only for firm matches. Some rows mark clone size as missing; the rest say once, few, many or name a class of expanded clone.

-	-	TRBV5-6	TRBJ1-2	CASSPGTSYGYTF	TGTGCCAGCAGCCCTGGGACTTCCTATGGCTACACCTTC
-	TRBD2	TRBV5-1	TRBJ2-1	CASSLEREVDNEQFF	TGCGCCAGCAGCTTAGAGCGGGAGGTAGACAATGAGCAGTTCTTC
once	-	TRBV7-2	TRBJ2-3	CASNGQPGTDTQYF	TGTGCCAGCAACGGACAGCCCGGCACAGATACGCAGTATTTT
-	-	TRBV11-3	TRBJ2-1	CASSRSGGSRNEQFF	TGTGCCAGCAGCCGAAGTGGGGGGTCCCGCAATGAGCAGTTCTTC
-	-	TRBV30	TRBJ2-7	CAWSAWDKTYEQYF	TGTGCCTGGAGTGCATGGGACAAGACCTACGAGCAGTACTTC
-	TRBD2	TRBV5-1	TRBJ2-7	CASSLGLAGGPPDEQYF	TGCGCCAGCAGCCTCGGACTAGCGGGAGGGCCACCGGACGAGCAGTACTTC
-	TRBD2	TRBV4-2	TRBJ2-7	CASSQALSGSSYEQYF	TGTGCCAGCAGCCAAGCCCTCAGCGGGAGCTCCTACGAGCAGTACTTC
-	-	TRBV19	TRBJ2-1	CASSMGGVGYNEQFF	TGTGCCAGTAGTATGGGAGGAGTCGGATACAATGAGCAGTTCTTC
-	-	TRBV7-6	TRBJ2-1	CASSAQTLPNEQFF	TGTGCCAGCAGCGCACAGACCTTACCGAATGAGCAGTTCTTC
-	TRBD2	TRBV30	TRBJ2-2	CARRLAGADTGELFF	TGTGCCCGACGGCTAGCGGGAGCGGACACCGGGGAGCTGTTTTTT
once	-	TRBV25-1	TRBJ2-7	CASSEYRGAGLVEQYF	TGTGCCAGCAGTGAATATCGTGGAGCAGGGCTGGTCGAGCAGTACTTC
-	TRBD2	TRBV28	TRBJ2-1	CASSLGQGGVGSYNEQFF	TGTGCCAGCAGTTTAGGTCAGGGAGGGGTGGGCTCCTACAATGAGCAGTTCTTC
-	TRBD1	TRBV5-5	TRBJ1-5	CASSLKGQGYSNQPQHF	TGTGCCAGCAGCTTAAAGGGACAGGGGTATAGCAATCAGCCCCAGCATTTT
-	TRBD2	TRBV7-9	TRBJ2-5	CASSLDGGGPQYF	TGTGCCAGCAGCCTGGACGGGGGGGGGCCCCAGTACTTC
-	-	TRBV2	TRBJ1-4	CASSEGEGGEKLFF	TGTGCCAGCAGTGAGGGTGAAGGGGGTGAAAAACTGTTTTTT
-	-	TRBV28	TRBJ1-2	CASSFEQGRRGYTF	TGTGCCAGCAGTTTTGAACAGGGACGGAGAGGCTACACCTTC
-	-	TRBV7-2	TRBJ2-3	CASSRDSFVGDTQYF	TGTGCCAGCAGTCGAGACAGTTTCGTAGGAGATACGCAGTATTTT
-	TRBD2	TRBV19	TRBJ2-2	CASNTGLAGELGTGELFF	TGTGCCAGTAACACGGGACTAGCGGGAGAACTTGGCACCGGGGAGCTGTTTTTT
-	-	TRBV19	TRBJ2-7	CASTPRGNARLEQYF	TGTGCCAGTACCCCAAGGGGTAATGCTCGCCTCGAGCAGTACTTC
-	-	TRBV18	TRBJ2-1	CASSPATGAYNEQFF	TGTGCCAGCTCACCGGCTACAGGAGCCTACAATGAGCAGTTCTTC
-	TRBD1	TRBV6-5	TRBJ1-1	CASSYAQGASTEAFF	TGTGCCAGCAGTTACGCCCAGGGGGCAAGCACTGAAGCTTTCTTT
-	-	TRBV6-1	TRBJ2-1	CASSEVRLGLNEQFF	TGTGCCAGCAGTGAGGTGCGTCTCGGTTTGAATGAGCAGTTCTTC
-	TRBD2	TRBV10-3	TRBJ2-2	CAISEGTSGNGGELFF	TGTGCCATCAGTGAGGGGACTAGCGGGAATGGCGGGGAGCTGTTTTTT
-	TRBD1	TRBV19	TRBJ1-3	CASSKTRTGDTIYF	TGTGCCAGTAGCAAAACCCGGACAGGAGACACCATATATTTT
-	TRBD1	TRBV5-4	TRBJ1-1	CASSLPGQGFMGAFF	TGTGCCAGCAGCTTGCCGGGACAGGGGTTTATGGGAGCTTTCTTT
-	TRBD1	TRBV5-5	TRBJ1-2	CASRGTAIVYGYTF	TGTGCCAGCAGGGGGACAGCGATAGTCTATGGCTACACCTTC
-	TRBD1	TRBV10-3	TRBJ2-2	CAISPGQGTGELFF	TGTGCCATCAGCCCGGGACAGGGAACCGGGGAGCTGTTTTTT
-	-	TRBV28	TRBJ1-5	CASSPPLGQPQHF	TGTGCCAGCAGCCCCCCCCTCGGTCAGCCCCAGCATTTT
-	TRBD2	TRBV5-6	TRBJ2-7	CASSGGLAYEQYF	TGTGCCAGCAGCGGGGGACTAGCATACGAGCAGTACTTC
-	TRBD1	TRBV19	TRBJ1-1	CASSTKQGTTEAFF	TGTGCCAGTAGTACTAAACAGGGGACCACTGAAGCTTTCTTT
-	TRBD1	TRBV30	TRBJ1-5	CAWSRDSRQPQHF	TGTGCCTGGAGCCGGGACAGTCGTCAGCCCCAGCATTTT
-	-	TRBV28	TRBJ1-5	CASSSGGAIYSNQPQHF	TGTGCCAGCAGTTCGGGGGGGGCTATATATAGCAATCAGCCCCAGCATTTT
-	-	TRBV9	TRBJ1-2	CASSVASQGYGYTF	TGTGCCAGCAGCGTAGCTAGCCAGGGGTATGGCTACACCTTC
-	TRBD2	TRBV29-1	TRBJ2-5	CSGPSGRTQETQYF	TGCAGCGGTCCTAGCGGGAGGACCCAAGAGACCCAGTACTTC
-	-	TRBV5-4	TRBJ2-7	CASSFQGGEQYF	TGTGCCAGCAGCTTTCAGGGTGGCGAGCAGTACTTC
-	TRBD1	TRBV27	TRBJ1-1	CASRVRDSIRGTEAFF	TGTGCCAGCAGAGTGCGGGACAGCATTCGTGGCACTGAAGCTTTCTTT
-	TRBD1	TRBV4-2	TRBJ2-1	CASSQEPGQANEQFF	TGTGCCAGCAGCCAAGAGCCCGGACAGGCCAATGAGCAGTTCTTC
-	TRBD2	TRBV4-1	TRBJ2-3	CASSQRAASGSTDTQYF	TGCGCCAGCAGCCAGAGAGCTGCTAGCGGTAGCACAGATACGCAGTATTTT
-	-	TRBV7-9	TRBJ1-4	CASGESATNEKLFF	TGTGCCAGCGGGGAGTCGGCAACTAATGAAAAACTGTTTTTT
-	-	TRBV27	TRBJ1-1	CASSLYQGMNTEAFF	TGTGCCAGCAGTTTATACCAGGGGATGAACACTGAAGCTTTCTTT
-	-	TRBV10-3	TRBJ2-7	CAISDSQGSEQYF	TGTGCCATCAGTGATTCACAGGGTTCCGAGCAGTACTTC
-	-	TRBV30	TRBJ2-1	CAWGRYNEQFF	TGTGCCTGGGGGAGGTACAATGAGCAGTTCTTC
few	TRBD2	TRBV5-4	TRBJ2-1	CASSLRREGPYNEQFF	TGTGCCAGCAGCTTGCGGCGGGAGGGCCCCTACAATGAGCAGTTCTTC
-	TRBD1	TRBV9	TRBJ1-3	CASGTQGAGNTIYF	TGTGCCAGCGGGACCCAGGGGGCTGGAAACACCATATATTTT
-	TRBD2	TRBV20-1	TRBJ2-7	CSASQRGEQYF	TGCAGTGCTAGCCAGCGGGGCGAGCAGTACTTC
medium-sized	TRBD1	TRBV27	TRBJ1-1	CASSSYGTGVTEAFF	TGTGCCAGCAGTTCGTACGGGACAGGGGTCACTGAAGCTTTCTTT
-	TRBD2	TRBV5-4	TRBJ2-1	CASRVGRGSYNEQFF	TGTGCCAGCAGAGTTGGGAGGGGCTCCTACAATGAGCAGTTCTTC
medium-sized	TRBD1	TRBV4-1	TRBJ2-7	CASSQAGGWGGEQYF	TGCGCCAGCAGCCAAGCAGGGGGCTGGGGCGGCGAGCAGTACTTC
once	TRBD2	TRBV27	TRBJ2-7	CASSFRNPGLADYEQYF	TGTGCCAGCAGTTTCCGCAATCCGGGACTAGCGGACTACGAGCAGTACTTC
-	TRBD2	TRBV27	TRBJ2-1	CASGPGLAENEQFF	TGTGCCAGCGGGCCGGGACTAGCAGAAAATGAGCAGTTCTTC
-	-	TRBV19	TRBJ1-3	CASSILGDTRSGNTIYF	TGTGCCAGTAGTATCCTGGGGGACACACGCTCTGGAAACACCATATATTTT
-	-	TRBV28	TRBJ1-5	CASSLNGGRFEPQHF	TGTGCCAGCAGTTTAAACGGAGGGCGGTTCGAACCCCAGCATTTT
-	-	TRBV6-6	TRBJ1-1	CASSRNRAGNTEAFF	TGTGCCAGCAGCAGAAACAGGGCCGGGAACACTGAAGCTTTCTTT
-	-	TRBV18	TRBJ2-2	CASSDGRGPNTGELFF	TGTGCCAGCTCAGACGGCAGGGGACCGAACACCGGGGAGCTGTTTTTT
-	-	TRBV7-8	TRBJ2-7	CASSLVSQGGSYEQYF	TGTGCCAGCAGCTTAGTTTCCCAGGGAGGCTCCTACGAGCAGTACTTC